Below, 27 T cell receptor beta chains from the same sample are listed, as sequenced in a study of T cell responses to AZD1222 COVID-19 vaccine. Generated by immunoSEQ multiplex PCR, the TCRdb table keeps only in-frame clones and is missing some. The sample has about 130,000 clones, around 90% seen once. The sample here was peripheral blood, taken on day 0 of AZD1222 vaccination. The receptors stem from an adult in good health.

This clone was seen just once. Additional DNA sequences in this sample encode the identical CDR3. V and J are TRBV12-3 or TRBV12-4 and TRBJ1-2; TRBD1 is a possible D gene (5 bases). Trimming stripped 6 bases from V and 4 bases from J, with 9 bases between. The CDR3 consists of 12 residues. The CDR3 bases are TGTGCCAGCAGCCAGGGAGGCTATGGCTACACCTTC. As protein: CASSQGGYGYTF.

About this clone itself: The sample carries other DNA sequences with the same CDR3. This chain links TRBV12-3 or TRBV12-4 with TRBJ1-2, with 7 nucleotides matching TRBD1. Losses at the gene ends were 5 bases for V and 4 bases for J; bases not matched to a gene: 1. The CDR3 is made up of 12 amino acids. DNA of the CDR3: TGTGCCAGCAGTCAGGGGGGCTATGGCTACACCTTC. Protein sequence: CASSQGGYGYTF.

V gene TRBV19 combines with J gene TRBJ1-1; D is unresolved. This CDR3 has 13 residues. Per the germline V gene, CDR1 is LNHDA and CDR2 is SQIVND (reference sequence). Trimming pared 6 bases from V and 5 bases from J, leaving 13 bases between. Written as DNA, the CDR3 is TGTGCCAGTAGGATCCTAGGTGGGACTGAAGCTTTCTTT. Amino acids: CASRILGGTEAFF.

This clone occurred once. This chain links TRBV19 with TRBJ1-1; no clear D. Germline loops: CDR1 LNHDA, CDR2 SQIVND (reference sequence). The CDR3 totals 16 residues. Trimming took off 3 bases at V and 1 base at J, with 15 bases between the two ends. The DNA for the CDR3 is TGTGCCAGTAGTATCGGGTACGCCCGGGGGAACACTGAAGCTTTCTTT. It specifies CASSIGYARGNTEAFF.

This rearrangement joins TRBV7-8 to TRBJ2-5, with D perhaps matching TRBD1 or TRBD2 (5 bases each). CDR1 and CDR2 from the germline V gene are SGHVS and FQNEAQ. V lost 5 bases and J 6 bases, leaving 16 bases between the germline ends. The CDR3 runs to 14 residues. CDR3 protein: CASSPAGTGKTQYF. DNA of the CDR3: TGTGCCAGCAGCCCCGCCGGGACCGGGAAGACCCAGTACTTC.

This clone was picked up one time. V gene TRBV3-1 (or the pseudogene TRBV3-2) combines with J gene TRBJ1-6, with a tentative D call TRBD1 (5 bases). Trimming stripped 1 base from V and 11 bases from J, with 12 bases between. The germline V gene has CDR1 LGHDT and CDR2 YNNKEL (reference sequence). The CDR3 covers 14 residues. CDR3 region: CASSQGGRSPPLHF. The CDR3 DNA sequence: TGTGCCAGCAGCCAAGGGGGCCGGAGTCCACCCCTCCACTTT.

This sequence joins TRBV9 and TRBJ2-1, with D tentatively TRBD1 (6 bases). The V gene's germline CDR1 is SGDLS and CDR2 YYNGEE. V was cut by 0 bases and J by 7 bases, with 14 bases left in between. The CDR3 sequence is 15 residues long. The CDR3, as DNA: TGTGCCAGCAGCGTAGGGGTCATAGGGGGAAATGAGCAGTTCTTC. Protein sequence: CASSVGVIGGNEQFF.

V gene TRBV20-1 combines with J gene TRBJ2-7, with 8 positions matching TRBD1. CDR1 is DFQATT, CDR2 SNEGSKA, per germline (reference sequence). The V and J ends lost 3 bases and 3 bases, in that order; junction bases with no gene match: 7. The CDR3 has 14 residues. In DNA form, the CDR3 reads TGCAGTGCTAGTCCACCAGGGGGCCGCTACGAGCAGTACTTC. Translating gives CSASPPGGRYEQYF.

The chain links TRBV18 to TRBJ2-1; TRBD2 might be the D (6 bases). Deletions cut 3 bases from V and 6 bases from J, with 9 bases between. Germline V CDR1 and CDR2: KGHSH, LQKENI. CDR3 length: 13 residues. Here the CDR3 DNA reads TGTGCCAGCTCACCCGCACTAGCCAATGAGCAGTTCTTC. It is translated as CASSPALANEQFF.

This sequence joins TRBV18 and TRBJ2-1; the match to TRBD2 covers 11 bases. The CDR3 totals 16 residues. Germline loops: CDR1 KGHSH, CDR2 LQKENI. V was clipped by 0 bases and J by 7 bases; unmatched bases: 5. The CDR3: CASSPPRLAGRNEQFF. Here the CDR3 DNA reads TGTGCCAGCTCACCACCGAGACTAGCGGGAAGGAATGAGCAGTTCTTC.

The genes are TRBV5-6 and TRBJ1-5; D perhaps matches TRBD1 (6 bases). The germline gives CDR1 SGHDT, CDR2 YYEEEE. The germline V and J ends were trimmed by 4 bases and 4 bases, with 15 bases remaining between them. This CDR3 is 15 amino acids long. CDR3 residues: CASSPRGRGNQPQHF. In DNA form, the CDR3 reads TGTGCCAGCAGCCCCCGGGGCAGGGGAAATCAGCCCCAGCATTTT.

V gene TRBV5-4 combines with J gene TRBJ1-1; TRBD1 is a possible D gene (6 bases). V was shortened by 4 bases and J by 0 bases, with 13 bases between the two germline ends. CDR1 and CDR2 (germline): SGHNT, YYREEE (reference sequence). CDR3 length: 15 amino acids. CDR3 sequence: CASSTGQFMNTEAFF. The CDR3 DNA sequence: TGTGCCAGCAGCACCGGACAGTTTATGAACACTGAAGCTTTCTTT.

A few counts support this clone. The chain uses TRBV7-8 and TRBJ2-7, with 7 bases matching TRBD2. V was clipped by 5 bases and J by 3 bases; unmatched bases: 22. This CDR3 region has 19 residues. The germline V gene encodes CDR1 SGHVS and CDR2 FQNEAQ. The CDR3 protein is CASSPPGRGSIRGYYEQYF. The CDR3 DNA reads TGTGCCAGCAGCCCCCCCGGGCGGGGGTCCATCCGCGGGTACTACGAGCAGTACTTC.

The chain has TRBV11-1 and TRBJ2-1, with no clear D. The CDR3 runs 13 residues. Germline CDR1 reads SGHAT; CDR2 reads FQDESV (reference sequence). V dropped 1 base and J dropped 7 bases, with 8 bases sitting between them. CDR3 region: CASSLDRINEQFF. In nucleotides, the CDR3 is TGTGCCAGCAGCTTAGACAGAATAAATGAGCAGTTCTTC. Combining the CDR3 with reference TRBV11-1 and TRBJ2-1 gives the whole variable domain EAEVAQSPRYKITEKSQAVAFWCDPISGHATLYWYRQILGQGPELLVQFQDESVVDDSQLPKDRFSAERLKGVDSTLKIQPAELGDSAMYLCASSLDRINEQFFGPGTRLTVL.

This sequence joins TRBV11-3 and TRBJ1-6, with D maybe TRBD1 (5 bases). Germline CDR1 SGHNT, CDR2 YENEEA. The V and J ends lost 3 bases and 5 bases respectively, with 8 bases between them. The CDR3 has 14 residues. CDR3 sequence reads: CASSLGPNNSPLHF. The CDR3 DNA reads as TGTGCCAGCAGCTTGGGACCTAATAATTCACCCCTCCACTTT.

The count of this clone is one. The chain couples TRBV14 to TRBJ2-5; D gene uncertain. Trimming removed 0 bases at V and 2 bases at J, with 7 bases between. This CDR3 comprises 14 residues. Germline CDR1 is SGHDN and CDR2 is FVKESK. The CDR3 sequence: CASSQDYGQETQYF. CDR3 coding DNA: TGTGCCAGCAGCCAAGATTACGGTCAAGAGACCCAGTACTTC.

This clone was found a few times. A read error may account for a junction end that differs from germline. The chain links TRBV10-2 to TRBJ2-1, with D tentatively TRBD2 (5 bases). Germline V gene lookup returns CDR1 WSHSY and CDR2 SAAADI. The CDR3 runs 13 residues. CDR3 sequence reads: CASSPGEPNKQFF. In DNA, the CDR3 is TGCGCCAGCAGTCCCGGGGAACCCAATAAGCAGTTCTTC.

The chain links TRBV19 to TRBJ2-1, with 9 bases that match TRBD2. The trim removed 7 bases at V and 4 bases at J, leaving 5 bases unmatched. This CDR3 comprises 14 residues. CDR1 LNHDA and CDR2 SQIVND come from the germline V gene (reference sequence). CDR3 region: CASKRGRVYNEQFF. Written as DNA, the CDR3 is TGTGCCAGTAAACGCGGGAGGGTGTACAATGAGCAGTTCTTC. Using reference TRBV19 and TRBJ2-1 for the parts outside the CDR3, the full variable domain is DGGITQSPKYLFRKEGQNVTLSCEQNLNHDAMYWYRQDPGQGLRLIYYSQIVNDFQKGDIAEGYSVSREKKESFPLTVTSAQKNPTAFYLCASKRGRVYNEQFFGPGTRLTVL.

This chain joins TRBV18 and TRBJ2-7; D gene ambiguous. The CDR3 loop spans 12 amino acids. CDR1 KGHSH and CDR2 LQKENI come from the germline V gene. The germline V and J ends were trimmed by 3 bases and 4 bases, with 7 bases remaining between them. CDR3 protein: CASSPTEYEQYF. The CDR3 region has the DNA TGTGCCAGCTCACCGACGGAATACGAGCAGTACTTC.

This clone was seen more than once but under ten times. This chain connects TRBV6-2 or TRBV6-3 to TRBJ1-5, with D uncertain. V lost 2 bases to trimming and J lost 6 bases, with 11 bases between them. This CDR3 contains 14 residues. CDR1 MNHEY and CDR2 SVGEGT come from the germline V gene. CDR3 protein: CASSYVGYTQPQHF. CDR3 nucleotide sequence: TGTGCCAGCAGTTACGTTGGGTATACTCAGCCCCAGCATTTT.

The V and J genes are TRBV7-8 and TRBJ1-2, with a tentative D call TRBD1 (6 bases). Germline CDR1 SGHVS, CDR2 FQNEAQ. V lost 5 bases and J 8 bases, leaving 15 bases between the germline ends. The CDR3 has 13 residues. The CDR3 reads CASSRGPVGGYTF. In DNA, the CDR3 is TGTGCCAGCAGCCGGGGGCCGGTCGGGGGCTACACCTTC.

The chain employs TRBV2 and TRBJ1-5; 7 positions agree with TRBD1. The CDR3 is 15 residues long. The germline gives CDR1 SNHLY, CDR2 FYNNEI. V lost 3 bases to trimming and J lost 4 bases; unmatched junction nucleotides: 6. CDR3 DNA: TGTGCCAGCAGTGATAGGGGGCTACGGAATCAGCCCCAGCATTTT. Protein sequence: CASSDRGLRNQPQHF.

The gene calls are TRBV19 and TRBJ2-2; D possibly corresponds to TRBD1 (6 bases). CDR1 and CDR2 (germline): LNHDA, SQIVND (reference sequence). Trimming stripped 5 bases from V and 1 base from J, with 20 bases between. The CDR3 has 18 amino acids. The DNA for the CDR3 is TGTGCCAGTAGTCCCCGGAGTCAGGGGAGAGGGAACACCGGGGAGCTGTTTTTT. As protein: CASSPRSQGRGNTGELFF.

J is TRBJ1-1 and V is TRBV19; D remains ambiguous. V lost 4 bases to trimming and J lost 0 bases, with 9 bases between them. The germline gives CDR1 LNHDA, CDR2 SQIVND (reference sequence). The CDR3 consists of 14 residues. In DNA form, the CDR3 reads TGTGCCAGTAGTAGGTCAGGCATGAACACTGAAGCTTTCTTT. Translating it yields CASSRSGMNTEAFF.

The chain links TRBV5-1 to TRBJ1-3, with D perhaps matching TRBD1 (6 bases). Per germline, CDR1 SGHRS and CDR2 YFSETQ. This CDR3 is built from 15 residues. V lost 0 bases and J lost 0, with 7 bases in between. CDR3 amino acids: CASSLDRASGNTIYF. The CDR3 DNA follows: TGCGCCAGCAGCTTGGACAGGGCCTCTGGAAACACCATATATTTT. Full variable domain (rest looked up from reference TRBV5-1 and TRBJ1-3): KAGVTQTPRYLIKTRGQQVTLSCSPISGHRSVSWYQQTPGQGLQFLFEYFSETQRNKGNFPGRFSGRQFSNSRSEMNVSTLELGDSALYLCASSLDRASGNTIYFGEGSWLTVV.

The chain links TRBV5-5 to TRBJ1-5, with a weak D call TRBD1 (5 bases). Germline V gives CDR1 SGHKS, CDR2 YYEKEE (reference sequence). V shed 0 bases and J shed 3 bases, with 7 bases lying between them. The CDR3 is 14 amino acids. The CDR3 spells CASSLGGYNQPQHF. CDR3 DNA sequence: TGTGCCAGCAGCTTGGGGGGGTACAATCAGCCCCAGCATTTT.

The rearrangement joins TRBV3-1 (or the pseudogene TRBV3-2) to TRBJ2-7; perhaps TRBD2 as D (5 bases). CDR3 size: 14 residues. V was clipped by 1 base and J by 5 bases, with 12 bases between them. Looked up from germline, CDR1 is LGHDT and CDR2 is YNNKEL (reference sequence). The CDR3 DNA follows: TGTGCCAGCAGCCAAGGTATTGTCGGGGACGAGCAGTACTTC. Residues: CASSQGIVGDEQYF.